Listed below are T cell receptor beta chains from one sample, sequenced in a study of cytomegalovirus exposure and HLA in healthy donors. Assay: immunoSEQ multiplex PCR; the TCRdb copy retains only in-frame clones and omits some. The sample comprises some 200,000 clones, about 81% of which are singletons, and 6.5% rests with the top ten. Specimen: PBMCs. The receptors were gathered from a woman aged 50 to 60 in good health and CMV-seropositive. The CDR3 runs from the conserved cysteine through the conserved F or W.

V gene	CDR3 length	CDR3 protein
TRBV6-5	13	CASSTSSTKTQYF
TRBV19	17	CASADSSRNLAKNIQYF
TRBV15	16	CATSRDPLTNTGELFF
TRBV10-3	15	CAISESGQVNQPQHF
TRBV6-5	14	CASSRTGYGNTIYF
TRBV7-2	13	CASSPGFSYEQYF
TRBV27	15	CASRGGSRSDQPQHF
TRBV15	17	CATSRDGAYSLNTEAFF
TRBV28	15	CASLSHGTKNEKLFF
TRBV5-4	16	CASSPQTSLPYNEQFF
TRBV28	15	CASSPGTALGSPLHF
TRBV13	14	CASSFRQSADTQYF
TRBV28	16	CASTEGGTGGRETQYF
TRBV28	15	CASSSPGQVKQPQHF
TRBV28	12	CASSELYNEQFF
TRBV2	17	CASSEAGKVWENQPQHF
TRBV6-5	13	CASRGTGYNEQFF
TRBV19	16	CASSRITGIKEETQYF
TRBV5-1	15	CASSLAATGTDTQYF
TRBV7-9	13	CASSPGPHVEQYF
TRBV6-5	15	CASSPRVNGDSPLHF
TRBV7-2	14	CASSLRGQAYEQYF
TRBV28	17	CASTGVWDGSNTGELFF
TRBV5-1	15	CASTPTGGWADTQYF
TRBV5-6	15	CASSSGTGWGGELFF
TRBV19	12	CASSGRSYEQYF
TRBV6-1	15	CASRAQGISSYEQYF
TRBV7-2	16	CASSLGGGAGTYEQYF
TRBV4-1	17	CASSQASDRRLGNEQFF
TRBV10-3	15	CAISESGGSGNTIYF
TRBV28	13	CASRYSGANVLTF
TRBV7-9	12	CSSSSSTETQYF
TRBV6-5	13	CASSHTGVQPQHF
TRBV5-8	12	CASRWLGGEQYF
TRBV7-9	14	CASSLEGLAGEQYF
TRBV11-3	13	CASSLGEAGELFF
TRBV2	15	CASGPDRGAPDTQYF
TRBV2	14	CASSEGGGADSQYF
TRBV6-6	12	CASGTVNEKLFF
TRBV7-9	15	CASSPYQASSYEQYF
TRBV2	15	CASSEDLDYQETQYF
TRBV11-2	15	CASSFGTGGLTEAFF
TRBV29-1	14	CSVEVQTGVSEQYF
TRBV10-2	12	CATGTANQPQHF
TRBV7-6	13	CASSYSRGEKLFF
TRBV5-6	15	CASSMTSGRPHEQYF
TRBV10-3	16	CAISEVSGAPVDIQYF
TRBV10-1	17	CASSDWGLVVGANVLTF